This passage covers 9 T cell receptor beta chains from one sample sequenced in a study of T cells in Graves' hyperthyroidism and ophthalmopathy (dated by TCRdb to between 2018 and 2021). The method behind the library was multiplex PCR. The sample was run on an Illumina HiSeq 2000. The TCR beta CDR3 regions were amplified from RNA transcripts. A first-round RT-PCR of the TCR CDR3 used the HTBI primer set with the Qiagen OneStep RT-PCR kit. The public sequencing data were trimmed at Q25 with fastp and processed into clonotypes with MiXCR by TCRdb, which kept only in-frame beta chains. Rows are unified per CDR3 protein, each entry keeping the most common DNA and genes. This sample has approximately 640,000 distinct CDR3 sequences in its table, and nearly 45% of those were observed once. Together, the top ten hold less than 9.5% of the sample. Sequenced material: peripheral blood or thyroid tissue (not recorded which). Receptors were obtained from an adult man with Graves' disease, either hyperthyroidism or ophthalmopathy (not recorded which).

To note about this clonotype: This may come from a read error, since a much larger clone is one base off. The chain recombines TRBV29-1 with TRBJ1-1; possible D gene TRBD1, 5 bases. V dropped 8 bases and J dropped 1 base, with 14 bases sitting between them. In germline, CDR1 is SQVTM, CDR2 ANQGSEA. The CDR3 totals 13 residues. The CDR3: CSIGGGGNTEAFF. In nucleotides, the CDR3 is TGCAGCATTGGGGGTGGGGGGAACACTGAAGCTTTCTTT. The full variable domain, with the rest looked up from reference TRBV29-1 and TRBJ1-1, is SAVISQKPSRDICQRGTSLTIQCQVDSQVTMMFWYRQQPGQSLTLIATANQGSEATYESGFVIDKFPISRPNLTFSTLTVSNMSPEDSSIYLCSIGGGGNTEAFFGQGTRLTVV.

This chain connects TRBV7-8 to TRBJ1-2; D is unclear. There are 15 residues in the CDR3. Germline CDR1 and CDR2: SGHVS and FQNEAQ. V lost 1 base to trimming and J lost 1 base, with 10 bases between them. The CDR3 nucleotides are TGTGCCAGCAGCTTAGGGGCAGATTATAACTATGGCTACACCTTC. Protein: CASSLGADYNYGYTF.

The chain couples TRBV15 to TRBJ1-5, with unresolved D. Trimming took off 2 bases at V and 2 bases at J, with 10 bases between the two ends. This CDR3 has 15 residues. In germline, CDR1 is LNHNV, CDR2 YYDKDF (reference sequence). CDR3 nucleotides: TGTGCCACCAGCAGACCCCCGAGGGGCAATCAGCCCCAGCATTTT. Translation: CATSRPPRGNQPQHF.

The J gene is TRBJ1-1, the V gene TRBV5-1; D might be TRBD1 (5 bases). The CDR3 consists of 15 residues. In germline, CDR1 is SGHRS, CDR2 YFSETQ. V shed 4 bases and J shed 4 bases, with 17 bases lying between them. The CDR3 spells CASSLPDRGGTEAFF. The CDR3 DNA sequence: TGCGCCAGCAGCCTACCCGACCGTGGGGGCACTGAAGCTTTCTTT.

A remark on this clonotype: The junction differs from germline at one of its ends, possibly a read error. The CDR3 sequence: CACSSAPTGWTGELFF. The CDR3 bases are TGTGCCTGCAGCTCGGCCCCGACAGGGTGGACCGGGGAGCTGTTTTTT. The V call is TRBV7-6, the J call TRBJ2-2; 7 nucleotides agree with TRBD1. The CDR3 consists of 16 residues. Germline lookup yields CDR1 SGHVS and CDR2 FNYEAQ.

Worth noting for this clonotype: This clone may be a read error of a much larger clone one base away. V is TRBV6-1 and J is TRBJ1-1; no reliable D call. V gave up 3 bases and J gave up 1 base, with 12 bases separating them. This CDR3 has 15 amino acids. CDR1 is MNHNS and CDR2 is SASEGT in the germline V gene. CDR3 sequence reads: CASSDWSGRNTEAFF. The CDR3 DNA is TGTGCCAGCAGTGATTGGTCCGGCAGGAACACTGAAGCTTTCTTT.

A few counts support this clonotype. The rearrangement links TRBV12-3 or TRBV12-4 to TRBJ1-1, with a weak D call TRBD1 (5 bases). Trimming removed 2 bases from V and 6 bases from J, with 13 bases in between. CDR3 length equals 14 residues. The CDR3 nucleotides read TGTGCCAGCAGTTTAAGGGGACTAGGCGCTGAAGCTTTCTTT. Its translation: CASSLRGLGAEAFF.

To note about this clonotype: A single base separates this from a much larger clone, so it may be a read error. The chain employs TRBV7-9 and TRBJ1-4; 7 bases agree with TRBD1. Germline V CDR1 and CDR2: SEHNR, FQNEAQ (reference sequence). V was clipped by 3 bases and J by 4 bases; unmatched bases: 8. CDR3 length equals 16 residues. The CDR3 region has the DNA TGTGCCAGCAGCTTGCCAGGGGGAGGAGGTAATGAAAAACTGTTTTTT. It yields the protein CASSLPGGGGNEKLFF.

Many counts were recorded for this clonotype. The chain couples TRBV20-1 to TRBJ1-2; weak D call: TRBD1 (6 bases). The CDR3 length is 13 residues. Germline V gene data show CDR1 as DFQATT and CDR2 as SNEGSKA (reference sequence). The V gene lost 3 bases and the J gene lost 5 bases, with 13 bases spanning the gap. CDR3 coding DNA: TGCAGTGCTAGGGACAGCGAGCTGTATGGCTACACCTTC. Translation gives CSARDSELYGYTF.